This record covers a single TCR beta chain. Its antigen is not identified. The assay was immunoSEQ multiplex PCR, and TCRdb's table has in-frame clones only and misses some. The data show just over 150,000 clones, roughly 90% seen once. The data were taken from a study of T cell responses to AZD1222 COVID-19 vaccine. Whole-study findings and limits: Repertoires were obtained only post-peak T cell response. Just a handful of AZD1222 recipients tested seropositive at baseline. Unmutated variant regions reportedly attract nearly half of all spike-specific TCRs.

The V gene lost 1 base and the J gene lost 1 base, with 11 bases spanning the gap. Germline V gene data show CDR1 as SGHVS and CDR2 as FNYEAQ. CDR3 length: 15 residues. The chain recombines TRBV7-6 with TRBJ2-7; tentatively, D is TRBD1 or TRBD2 (6 bases each). The sample in question was peripheral blood, obtained 28 days after the second AZD1222 dose. This TCR was sampled from an adult who received the AZD1222 COVID-19 vaccine. The CDR3 DNA follows: TGTGCCAGCAGCTTAGGGGGGGCAGTATCCTACGAGCAGTACTTC. The encoded protein is CASSLGGAVSYEQYF.